This is a list of T cell receptor beta chains from one sample in a study of tumor and adjacent non-tumor tissue in lung cancer. TCRdb re-called the multiplex PCR reads with MiXCR, one entry per CDR3 protein. Among under 80,000 distinct CDR3 sequences listed, more than 65% were seen once. Sequenced input: distant non-tumor lung tissue. Receptors were obtained from a man aged 55 to 70 with non-small cell lung cancer. The CDR3 runs from the conserved cysteine through the conserved F or W. The D gene is left open where the match is weak. Some rows have no size entry. The others give once, few or many, or a class for an expanded clone.

D	size	V	J	CDR3	DNA
TRBD2	-	TRBV4-1	TRBJ2-5	CASSSQREGKETQYF	TGCGCCAGTAGCTCCCAGCGGGAGGGGAAAGAGACCCAGTACTTC
TRBD2	-	TRBV29-1	TRBJ2-1	CSVERPSGWGGEQFF	TGCAGCGTTGAAAGGCCTAGCGGGTGGGGAGGTGAGCAGTTCTTC
TRBD2	once	TRBV29-1	TRBJ2-3	CSIGLWGGMQYF	TGTAGCATTGGTTTATGGGGGGGTATGCAGTATTTT
-	-	TRBV29-1	TRBJ2-7	CSLEDRGRGSYEQYF	TGCAGCCTTGAAGATCGGGGAAGGGGCTCCTACGAGCAGTACTTC
-	-	TRBV12-3/TRBV12-4	TRBJ2-1	CASSFNEQFF	TGTGCCAGCAGTTTTAATGAGCAGTTCTTC
-	many	TRBV20-1	TRBJ2-2	CSAQDGNTGELFF	TGCAGTGCCCAGGACGGAAACACCGGGGAGCTGTTTTTT
TRBD2	medium-sized	TRBV11-1	TRBJ2-3	CASSLTSGASTDTQYF	TGTGCCAGCAGCTTGACTAGCGGGGCCAGCACAGATACGCAGTATTTT
TRBD1	-	TRBV6-5	TRBJ2-2	CASSSLPQGVITGELFF	TGTGCCAGCAGTTCCCTACCCCAGGGGGTAATCACCGGGGAGCTGTTTTTT
-	few	TRBV29-1	TRBJ2-1	CSVDRGSSYNEQSF	TGCAGCGTGGATAGAGGGAGCTCCTACAATGAGCAGTCCTTC
-	-	TRBV6-5	TRBJ1-1	CASCYGGQVSTDVFF	TGTGCCAGCTGTTACGGCGGTCAGGTGTCCACTGATGTTTTCTTT
TRBD1	-	TRBV6-1	TRBJ2-2	CTSSNRDRGRVHTGELFF	TGTACCAGCAGTAACCGGGACAGGGGGCGCGTCCACACCGGGGAGCTGTTTTTT
TRBD2	-	TRBV7-9	TRBJ2-1	CASSLGREVYNEQSF	TGTGCCAGCAGCTTAGGGCGGGAGGTATACAATGAGCAGTCCTTC
-	few	TRBV18	TRBJ2-7	CASSPPSLHTEQYF	TGTGCCAGCTCACCACCTTCCTTACATACCGAGCAGTACTTC
-	-	TRBV29-1	TRBJ2-2	CSVPDPILNAGELFF	TGCAGCGTTCCGGACCCCATACTTAACGCCGGGGAGCTGTTTTTT
TRBD1	-	TRBV10-2	TRBJ2-1	CTSCRDRSFSEQFF	TGTACCAGCTGCCGGGACAGATCCTTCAGTGAGCAGTTCTTC
-	-	TRBV19	TRBJ2-7	CASTPGSAPSYEQYF	TGTGCCAGTACCCCAGGGTCCGCTCCCTCCTACGAGCAGTACTTC
-	few	TRBV5-4	TRBJ2-5	CASSLDQWRVETQYF	TGTGCCAGCAGCTTGGACCAGTGGAGAGTAGAGACCCAATACTTC
TRBD1	-	TRBV6-5	TRBJ1-2	CASGGTGDCYGYTF	TGTGCCAGTGGAGGGACAGGGGACTGCTATGGCTACACGTTC
-	-	TRBV4-2	TRBJ2-1	CAISQGGNRDNEQFF	TGTGCCATCAGTCAAGGGGGAAATAGGGACAATGAGCAGTTCTTC
-	-	TRBV24-1	TRBJ2-5	CATSEARGSLQETQYF	TGTGCCACCAGTGAAGCTAGAGGGAGCCTCCAAGAGACCCAGTATTTC
-	-	TRBV11-3	TRBJ2-3	CASGSGLADSTDTQYF	TGTGCCAGTGGCTCAGGGTTAGCAGATAGCACAGATACGCAGTATTTT
-	-	TRBV6-5	TRBJ2-5	CARRDTLTRHF	TGTGCCAGAAGAGACACGTTGACCCGGCACTTC
-	-	TRBV24-1	TRBJ2-1	CASSESSGTSYNEQFF	TGTGCCTCCAGTGAGTCTAGTGGGACCTCCTACAATGAGCAGTTCTTC
-	many	TRBV5-4	TRBJ1-1	CASLTWGGISEAFF	TGTGCCAGCCTTACCTGGGGGGGTATTTCTGAAGCTTTCTTT
-	many	TRBV5-4	TRBJ2-2	CASSFGRRNTGELFF	TGTGCCAGCAGCTTTGGGAGACGCAACACCGGGGAGCTGTTTTTT
-	-	TRBV27	TRBJ2-5	CAGSSLQGYQETQYF	TGTGCCGGCAGTTCACTTCAGGGATACCAAGAGACCCAGTACTTC
TRBD2	many	TRBV7-8	TRBJ2-7	CASTGAGSRDEQYF	TGTGCCAGCACCGGAGCGGGGAGTAGGGACGAGCAGTACTTC
-	-	TRBV11-1	TRBJ2-2	CASSYSSVTGELLF	TGTGCCAGCAGCTATAGCAGTGTCACCGGGGAGCTGTTATTT
-	-	TRBV10-3	TRBJ2-3	CTITPTEFTDAQYF	TGTACCATCACCCCGACAGAGTTCACAGATGCGCAGTATTTT
TRBD2	-	TRBV28	TRBJ2-7	CASSFPTSTAYKQYF	TGTGCCAGCAGTTTTCCGACTAGCACCGCCTATAAGCAGTACTTC
TRBD2	once	TRBV4-1	TRBJ2-1	CASSQGWREVGSFNEQCF	TGTGCCAGCAGCCAAGGCTGGCGGGAGGTCGGCTCCTTCAATGAGCAGTGCTTC
TRBD2	many	TRBV28	TRBJ2-3	CASSLPSGRDTQYF	TGTGCCAGCAGTTTACCCAGCGGGAGGGATACGCAGTATTTT
TRBD2	-	TRBV12-5	TRBJ2-1	CASGLGLPAGGRDEQFF	TGTGCTAGTGGTTTGGGCCTCCCAGCGGGAGGAAGGGATGAGCAGTTCTTC
TRBD1	-	TRBV11-1	TRBJ2-7	CARSLDQGGRYEQYF	TGTGCCAGGAGTTTAGACCAAGGGGGCCGCTACGAGCAGTACTTC
TRBD1	hyperexpanded	TRBV6-2/TRBV6-3	TRBJ2-1	CASSRQGSYNEQFF	TGTGCCAGCAGTAGACAGGGCTCCTACAATGAGCAGTTCTTC
-	-	TRBV6-1	TRBJ1-2	CASTFSRGIDYGHTF	TGTGCCAGCACTTTCTCTCGGGGTATCGACTATGGCCACACCTTC
TRBD2	many	TRBV20-1	TRBJ2-5	CSARDRRGSGETQYF	TGCAGTGCTAGGGACCGTCGCGGGAGTGGGGAGACCCAGTACTTC
TRBD1	-	TRBV6-2/TRBV6-3	TRBJ1-1	CASRKGGQMKTEAFF	TGTGCCAGCAGAAAGGGGGGACAGATGAAGACCGAAGCTTTCTTT
-	-	TRBV10-2	TRBJ2-2	CACSQMEIACGELFF	TGCGCCTGCAGTCAGATGGAAATAGCTTGCGGGGAGCTGTTTTTT
-	-	TRBV6-5	TRBJ2-7	CARSWAAFSYEQYF	TGTGCTAGAAGTTGGGCCGCCTTCTCCTACGAGCAGTACTTC
-	-	TRBV29-1	TRBJ2-1	CSVLRDEQFF	TGCAGCGTCCTGCGGGATGAGCAGTTCTTC
-	-	TRBV29-1	TRBJ2-3	CSVLGPSIDIQYF	TGCAGCGTCTTAGGGCCTAGCATAGATATACAGTATTTT
TRBD1	-	TRBV6-5	TRBJ2-3	CASSYSQGGTGTQYF	TGTGCCAGCAGTTACTCACAGGGCGGGACAGGTACGCAGTACTTT
TRBD2	many	TRBV15	TRBJ2-3	CATSSQPITSGNLNTQYF	TGTGCCACCAGCTCCCAGCCCATTACTAGCGGGAACTTAAATACGCAGTATTTT
-	-	TRBV6-2/TRBV6-3	TRBJ1-1	CASRKGEQMNTDAFF	TGTGCCAGCAGAAAGGGGGAACAGATGAACACTGATGCTTTCTTT